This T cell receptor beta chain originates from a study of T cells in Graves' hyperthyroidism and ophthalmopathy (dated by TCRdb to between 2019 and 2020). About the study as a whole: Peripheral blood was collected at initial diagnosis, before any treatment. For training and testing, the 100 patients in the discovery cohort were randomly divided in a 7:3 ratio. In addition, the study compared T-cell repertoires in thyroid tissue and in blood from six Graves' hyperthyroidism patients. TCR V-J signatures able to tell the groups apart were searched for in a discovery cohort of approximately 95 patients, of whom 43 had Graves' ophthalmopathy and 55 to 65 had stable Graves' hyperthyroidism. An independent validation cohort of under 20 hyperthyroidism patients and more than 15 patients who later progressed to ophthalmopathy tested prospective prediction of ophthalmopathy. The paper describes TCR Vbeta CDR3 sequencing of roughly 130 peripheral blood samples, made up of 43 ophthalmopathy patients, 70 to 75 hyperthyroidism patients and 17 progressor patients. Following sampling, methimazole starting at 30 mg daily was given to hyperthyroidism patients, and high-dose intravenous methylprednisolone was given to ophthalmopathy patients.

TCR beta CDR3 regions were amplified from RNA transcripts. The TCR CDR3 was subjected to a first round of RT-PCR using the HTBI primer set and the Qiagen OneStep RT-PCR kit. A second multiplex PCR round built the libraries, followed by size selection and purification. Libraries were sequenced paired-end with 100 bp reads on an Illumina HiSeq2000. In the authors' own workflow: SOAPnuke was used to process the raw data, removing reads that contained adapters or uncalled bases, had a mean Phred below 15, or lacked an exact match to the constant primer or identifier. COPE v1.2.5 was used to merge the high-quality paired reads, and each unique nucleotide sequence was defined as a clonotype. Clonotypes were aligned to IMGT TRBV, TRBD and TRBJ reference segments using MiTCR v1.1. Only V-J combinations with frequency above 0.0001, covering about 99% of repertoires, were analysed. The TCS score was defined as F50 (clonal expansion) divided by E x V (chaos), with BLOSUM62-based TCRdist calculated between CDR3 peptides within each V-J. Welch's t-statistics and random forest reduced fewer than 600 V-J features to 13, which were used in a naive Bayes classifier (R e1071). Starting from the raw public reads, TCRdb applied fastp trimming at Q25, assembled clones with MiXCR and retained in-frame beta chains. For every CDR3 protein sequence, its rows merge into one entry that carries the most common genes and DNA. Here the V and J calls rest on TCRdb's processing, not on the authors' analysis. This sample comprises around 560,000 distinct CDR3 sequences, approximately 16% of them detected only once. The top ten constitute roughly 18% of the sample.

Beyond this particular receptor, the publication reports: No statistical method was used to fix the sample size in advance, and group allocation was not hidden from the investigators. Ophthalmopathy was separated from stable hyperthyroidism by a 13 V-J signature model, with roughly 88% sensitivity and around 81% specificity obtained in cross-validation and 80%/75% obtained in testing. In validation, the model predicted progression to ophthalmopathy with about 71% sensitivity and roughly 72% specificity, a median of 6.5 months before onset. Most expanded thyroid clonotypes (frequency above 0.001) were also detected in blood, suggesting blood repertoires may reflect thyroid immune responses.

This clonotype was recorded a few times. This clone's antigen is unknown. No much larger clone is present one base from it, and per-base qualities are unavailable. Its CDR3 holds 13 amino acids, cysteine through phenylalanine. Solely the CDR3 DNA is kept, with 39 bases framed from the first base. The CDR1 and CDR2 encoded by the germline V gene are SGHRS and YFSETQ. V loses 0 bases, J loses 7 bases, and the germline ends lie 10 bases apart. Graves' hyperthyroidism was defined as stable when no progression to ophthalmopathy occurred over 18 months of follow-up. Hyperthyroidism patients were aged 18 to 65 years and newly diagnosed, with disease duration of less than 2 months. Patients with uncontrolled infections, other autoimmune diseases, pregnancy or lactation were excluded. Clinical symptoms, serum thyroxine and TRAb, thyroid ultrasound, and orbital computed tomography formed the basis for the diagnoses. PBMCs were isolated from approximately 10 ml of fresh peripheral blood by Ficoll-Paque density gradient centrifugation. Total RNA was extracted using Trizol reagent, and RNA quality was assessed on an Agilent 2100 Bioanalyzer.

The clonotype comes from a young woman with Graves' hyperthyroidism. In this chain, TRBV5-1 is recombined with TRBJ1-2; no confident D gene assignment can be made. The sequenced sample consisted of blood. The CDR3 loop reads CASSLGYIGGYTF. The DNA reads TGCGCCAGCAGCTTGGGGTACATTGGTGGCTACACCTTC. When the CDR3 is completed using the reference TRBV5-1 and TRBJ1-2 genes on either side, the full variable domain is KAGVTQTPRYLIKTRGQQVTLSCSPISGHRSVSWYQQTPGQGLQFLFEYFSETQRNKGNFPGRFSGRQFSNSRSEMNVSTLELGDSALYLCASSLGYIGGYTFGSGTRLTVV.